The rows below give T cell receptor beta chains drawn from one sample of a study of blood T cell repertoires in COVID-19. Measured with immunoSEQ multiplex PCR; TCRdb has only the in-frame clones, and not every one. The sample contains approximately 70,000 clones, approximately 90% of which appear only once. Sample: peripheral blood. The receptors come from a human donor in a cohort sampled during active COVID-19. The CDR3 runs from the conserved cysteine through the conserved F or W.

J gene: TRBJ2-5; V gene: TRBV2; CDR3 protein: CASSYTLKVGTGQETQYF
J gene: TRBJ2-7; V gene: TRBV11-3; CDR3 protein: CASSYGLGYEQYF
J gene: TRBJ2-3; V gene: TRBV7-2; CDR3 protein: CASSLVGRGYTDTQYF
J gene: TRBJ2-4; V gene: TRBV2; CDR3 protein: CASSEVGARLAGRGNIQYF
J gene: TRBJ1-2; V gene: TRBV28; CDR3 protein: CASSSPLTGGYYGYTF
J gene: TRBJ2-7; V gene: TRBV29-1; CDR3 protein: CSVQNGGLRFEYEQYF
J gene: TRBJ2-7; V gene: TRBV6-5; CDR3 protein: CASSTEGSRSYEQYF
J gene: TRBJ1-1; V gene: TRBV5-4; CDR3 protein: CASSGGQGVLNTEAFF
J gene: TRBJ2-7; V gene: TRBV7-8; CDR3 protein: CASSLAGTGGELSYEQYF
J gene: TRBJ1-2; V gene: TRBV29-1; CDR3 protein: CSVEPRAYGYTF
J gene: TRBJ2-1; V gene: TRBV4-2; CDR3 protein: CASSQDWSNEQFF
J gene: TRBJ1-5; V gene: TRBV28; CDR3 protein: CASLTGRQPQHF
J gene: TRBJ2-5; V gene: TRBV7-6; CDR3 protein: CASSSMGGKETQYF
J gene: TRBJ1-2; V gene: TRBV6-5; CDR3 protein: CASSYSQGVYGYTF
J gene: TRBJ2-3; V gene: TRBV19; CDR3 protein: CASSPALAGGSTQYF
J gene: TRBJ1-2; V gene: TRBV7-2; CDR3 protein: CASSFGGGYYGYTF
J gene: TRBJ2-5; V gene: TRBV18; CDR3 protein: CASSPFSRGETQYF
J gene: TRBJ1-1; V gene: TRBV28; CDR3 protein: CASSFDRVSTEAFF
J gene: TRBJ2-3; V gene: TRBV3-1/TRBV3-2; CDR3 protein: CASSHAKRTGGRADTQYF
J gene: TRBJ2-7; V gene: TRBV21-1; CDR3 protein: CASSKALGTPGAPAYEQYF
J gene: TRBJ2-3; V gene: TRBV6-2/TRBV6-3; CDR3 protein: CASSLAGGQATDTQYF
J gene: TRBJ2-4; V gene: TRBV27; CDR3 protein: CASSFRAKNIQYF
J gene: TRBJ2-5; V gene: TRBV29-1; CDR3 protein: CSVEYRDRAQYF
J gene: TRBJ2-2; V gene: TRBV11-2; CDR3 protein: CASSLGTVTGELFF
J gene: TRBJ2-3; V gene: TRBV28; CDR3 protein: CASSFSRGIDTQYF
J gene: TRBJ1-2; V gene: TRBV10-3; CDR3 protein: CAISATGQGNYGYTF
J gene: TRBJ2-7; V gene: TRBV6-6; CDR3 protein: CASRAGDYEQYF
J gene: TRBJ2-1; V gene: TRBV3-1/TRBV3-2; CDR3 protein: CASSQDPGDNEQFF
J gene: TRBJ2-6; V gene: TRBV28; CDR3 protein: CASSQGGTGANVLTF
J gene: TRBJ2-1; V gene: TRBV5-1; CDR3 protein: CASSFGTGPYNEQFF
J gene: TRBJ2-7; V gene: TRBV11-2; CDR3 protein: CASSPDRAYEQYF
J gene: TRBJ2-5; V gene: TRBV5-1; CDR3 protein: CASSLVSGGETQYF
J gene: TRBJ1-1; V gene: TRBV28; CDR3 protein: CASSLSLGTGGAAFF
J gene: TRBJ2-5; V gene: TRBV6-1; CDR3 protein: CASSEPPDTQYF
J gene: TRBJ2-2; V gene: TRBV4-1; CDR3 protein: CASSQGETGELFF
J gene: TRBJ2-3; V gene: TRBV4-2; CDR3 protein: CASSQEENLGREVTDTQYF
J gene: TRBJ2-7; V gene: TRBV28; CDR3 protein: CASRAASYYEQYF
J gene: TRBJ2-1; V gene: TRBV24-1; CDR3 protein: CATSGAGTSGSPSSYNEQFF
J gene: TRBJ1-2; V gene: TRBV2; CDR3 protein: CASSEGLYGYTF
J gene: TRBJ2-1; V gene: TRBV7-6; CDR3 protein: CASSLLGSSYNEQFF
J gene: TRBJ1-5; V gene: TRBV5-4; CDR3 protein: CASSLAGGNQPQHF
J gene: TRBJ2-7; V gene: TRBV7-2; CDR3 protein: CASSLVVGGYEQYF
J gene: TRBJ2-3; V gene: TRBV5-1; CDR3 protein: CASSLQASTDTQYF
J gene: TRBJ1-1; V gene: TRBV4-3; CDR3 protein: CASSQTRITEAFF
J gene: TRBJ1-5; V gene: TRBV5-4; CDR3 protein: CASSLGGGSNQPQHF
J gene: TRBJ2-7; V gene: TRBV10-3; CDR3 protein: CAISETGTHEQYF
J gene: TRBJ2-2; V gene: TRBV19; CDR3 protein: CASRLGDRVTGELFF
J gene: TRBJ2-1; V gene: TRBV18; CDR3 protein: CASSPLHGKGNEQFF
J gene: TRBJ1-2; V gene: TRBV27; CDR3 protein: CASSLDLRYGYTF
J gene: TRBJ1-6; V gene: TRBV11-2; CDR3 protein: CASSLVGGDSPLHF
J gene: TRBJ1-2; V gene: TRBV28; CDR3 protein: CASSLAQDNYGYTF
J gene: TRBJ2-5; V gene: TRBV27; CDR3 protein: CASRGTWAVPQETQYF
J gene: TRBJ2-3; V gene: TRBV13; CDR3 protein: CASSKFQGADTQYF
J gene: TRBJ2-7; V gene: TRBV2; CDR3 protein: CASRERDRRHSYEQYF
J gene: TRBJ2-5; V gene: TRBV30; CDR3 protein: CAWSGTVQETQYF
J gene: TRBJ1-5; V gene: TRBV6-6; CDR3 protein: CASSPGQGTSSQPQHF
J gene: TRBJ1-6; V gene: TRBV7-2; CDR3 protein: CASSLTRQGNNSPLHF
J gene: TRBJ2-3; V gene: TRBV5-4; CDR3 protein: CASSWGAGVRTDTQYF
J gene: TRBJ1-6; V gene: TRBV4-3; CDR3 protein: CASSQPGGSPLHF